Below, 27 T cell receptor beta chains from the same sample are listed, as sequenced in a study of T cell repertoires in cytomegalovirus infection. TCRdb re-called the reads through MiXCR, storing one row per CDR3 protein. The sample has 800,000 to 950,000 distinct CDR3 sequences, 32% seen once. These TCRs' antigens remain unknown. The specimen comprised cultured CD8+ T cells from PBMCs, sampled from culture after CMV antigen stimulation. The receptors originated from a human donor in good health (CMV status not recorded). Some clones in this sample may be carry-over from other donors' samples.

In its sample, this clonotype was seen a few times. V gene TRBV5-6 combines with J gene TRBJ2-1; no definite D call. Trimming pared 1 base from V and 8 bases from J, leaving 25 bases between. From germline, CDR1 is SGHDT and CDR2 YYEEEE. This CDR3 region has 18 residues. The DNA for the CDR3 is TGTGCCAGCAGCTTGTGGTTTCGAGCTGGGATCGCGCACGATGAGCAGTTCTTC. Translating it yields CASSLWFRAGIAHDEQFF.

Details on this clonotype: With a much larger clone just one base away, this may be a read error. The rearrangement links TRBV7-8 to TRBJ2-3, with D maybe TRBD1 (5 bases). Looked up from germline, CDR1 is SGHVS and CDR2 is FQNEAQ. The CDR3 length is 16 residues. The CDR3 region is CASSLGQILLTDTLYF. The CDR3 DNA is TGTGCCAGCAGCTTAGGACAGATCCTTCTCACAGATACGCTGTATTTT.

This clonotype occurred a few times. The V gene is TRBV7-9, the J gene TRBJ2-7; TRBD1 aligns across 10 bases. V lost 3 bases, J lost 2 bases, and 7 bases stayed unmatched. Germline V gene lookup returns CDR1 SEHNR and CDR2 FQNEAQ (reference sequence). CDR3 length equals 16 residues. The CDR3 sequence is CASSFPTGGSPYEQYF. The CDR3 region has the DNA TGTGCCAGCAGCTTCCCGACAGGGGGCAGCCCCTACGAGCAGTACTTC.

The J gene is TRBJ1-1, the V gene TRBV5-4; D ambiguous. The CDR3 sequence is 13 residues long. Germline V gives CDR1 SGHNT, CDR2 YYREEE (reference sequence). V shed 6 bases and J shed 2 bases, with 11 bases lying between them. The CDR3 region has the DNA TGTGCCAGCAACCCTGACGGTAACACTGAAGCTTTCTTT. Translating it yields CASNPDGNTEAFF.

This clonotype has more than one count but fewer than ten. The chain's CDR3 is CASSPPGGEFLQETQYF. In nucleotides, the CDR3 is TGTGCCAGCAGCCCCCCCGGGGGGGAATTCCTGCAAGAGACCCAGTACTTC. The rearrangement uses TRBV11-2 and TRBJ2-5; the match to TRBD2 covers 8 bases. CDR1 and CDR2 from the germline V gene are SGHAT and FQNNGV. With V trimmed by 5 bases and J by 2 bases, 13 bases remained unmatched. The CDR3 runs to 17 residues.

This clonotype was recorded a few times. As DNA, the CDR3 is TGTGCCAGCAGTGAGAGACATCCATCGGGGGAAGCTAACTATGGCTACACCTTC. This translates into CASSERHPSGEANYGYTF. V is TRBV6-1 and J is TRBJ1-2; D might be TRBD1 (5 bases). There are 18 residues in the CDR3. V shed 3 bases and J shed 0 bases, with 20 bases lying between them. Germline V gives CDR1 MNHNS, CDR2 SASEGT.

The V call is TRBV6-1, the J call TRBJ2-1, with 8 bases identical to TRBD2. The germline V gene encodes CDR1 MNHNS and CDR2 SASEGT. V was clipped by 5 bases and J by 2 bases; unmatched bases: 5. The CDR3 spans 15 residues. In DNA form, the CDR3 reads TGTGCCAGCAGTTGGTCGGGGGGGCCCTACAATGAGCAGTTCTTC. Residues: CASSWSGGPYNEQFF.

As regards this clonotype: One junction end disagrees with the germline gene, perhaps due to a read error. The rearrangement uses TRBV7-3 and TRBJ1-5, with a possible D match to TRBD1 (5 bases). Germline V gene lookup returns CDR1 SGHTA and CDR2 FQGTGA. CDR3 length: 14 residues. The CDR3, as DNA: TGTGTCAGCAGCTTAGGAGGGGTCAATCAGCCCCAGCATTTT. Translating it yields CVSSLGGVNQPQHF. Looking up the rest from reference TRBV7-3 and TRBJ1-5 gives the full variable domain: GAGVSQTPSNKVTEKGKYVELRCDPISGHTALYWYRQSLGQGPEFLIYFQGTGAADDSGLPNDRFFAVRPEGSVSTLKIQRTERGDSAVYLCVSSLGGVNQPQHFGDGTRLSIL.

The sample holds a few counts of this clonotype. J is TRBJ2-1 and V is TRBV7-9; D is uncertain. Trimming pared 4 bases from V and 4 bases from J, leaving 20 bases between. From germline, CDR1 is SEHNR and CDR2 FQNEAQ (reference sequence). The CDR3 has 17 residues. CDR3 DNA: TGTGCCAGCAGCTCGGTAGACGCGTCAGGAGTATACAATGAGCAGTTCTTC. This translates into CASSSVDASGVYNEQFF.

This chain joins TRBV7-6 and TRBJ2-1; possible D gene TRBD1, 6 bases. The CDR3 totals 18 residues. Germline lookup yields CDR1 SGHVS and CDR2 FNYEAQ. Trimming shortened V by 2 bases and J by 0 bases, and 17 bases separated the two germline ends. Here the CDR3 DNA reads TGTGCCAGCAGCTTACTACAGGGCAACATTTTCTCCTACAATGAGCAGTTCTTC. It translates to CASSLLQGNIFSYNEQFF.

Remarks on this clonotype: At one of its ends the junction is not consistent with the germline gene, which may arise from a read error. J is TRBJ1-5 and V is TRBV27; 7 nucleotides align to TRBD1. Germline-derived CDR1 and CDR2 are MNHEY and SMNVEV (reference sequence). The CDR3 is made up of 17 amino acids. The CDR3 loop reads CAGSLSRTGVGSQPQHF. The CDR3 DNA sequence: TGTGCCGGCAGTTTATCACGGACAGGAGTTGGGTCTCAGCCCCAGCATTTT.

This clonotype has at least ten counts. At one end, the junction sequence differs from germline, possibly due to a read error. This rearrangement joins TRBV7-8 to TRBJ2-7, with 10 bases lining up with TRBD2. Per germline, CDR1 SGHVS and CDR2 FQNEAQ. CDR3 length: 15 amino acids. CDR3 amino acids: CASSVAGGPSYEQYF. In nucleotides, the CDR3 is TGTGCCAGCAGCGTAGCGGGGGGCCCCTCCTACGAGCAGTACTTC.

The chain is built from TRBV11-2 and TRBJ2-1; D is perhaps TRBD1 (6 bases). Germline CDR1 SGHAT, CDR2 FQNNGV. The CDR3 runs to 15 residues. Trimming shortened V by 6 bases and J by 5 bases, and 17 bases separated the two germline ends. The DNA of the CDR3 is TGTGCCAGCAGTTCAGGACAGTACATTAACAATGAGCAGTTCTTC. It encodes CASSSGQYINNEQFF.

This clonotype was detected ten times or more. The chain couples TRBV7-2 to TRBJ2-7; TRBD2 matches at 12 bases. The V segment lost 4 bases and the J segment 3 bases; nucleotides outside the gene matches: 1. The germline CDR1 and CDR2 sequences are SGHTA and FQGNSA. The CDR3 is made up of 14 amino acids. The CDR3 spells CASSSSGGVYEQYF. CDR3 DNA: TGTGCCAGCAGCTCTAGCGGGGGGGTCTACGAGCAGTACTTC.

With respect to this clonotype: A read error is possible here, since a much larger clone lies one base away. The chain is built from TRBV7-2 and TRBJ2-7; TRBD2 matches 11 bases. CDR1 is SGHTA and CDR2 is FQGNSA in the germline V gene. The CDR3 is 15 residues long. CDR3 protein: CASRLGLAGPYEQYF. DNA for the CDR3: TGTGCCAGCAGATTAGGACTAGCGGGTCCCTACGAGCAGTACTTC.

About this clonotype: An end of the junction does not agree with germline; a read error may underlie this. CDR3 loop: CASSYISDYNSPLYF. The CDR3 DNA is TGTGCCAGCAGCTACATATCCGACTATAATTCACCCCTCTACTTT. The chain is built from TRBV7-6 and TRBJ1-6; D not certain. CDR1 is SGHVS, CDR2 FNYEAQ, per germline. The CDR3 spans 15 residues.

The rearrangement joins TRBV7-9 to TRBJ2-1; a weak D match, TRBD2 (5 bases). With 5 bases removed from V and 16 bases from J, the gap between germline ends came to 15 bases. CDR1 is SEHNR and CDR2 is FQNEAQ in the germline V gene (reference sequence). CDR3 length: 11 residues. CDR3 in DNA: TGTGCCAGCAGCCTAGGGAGCTTGCCCTTCTTC. This translates into CASSLGSLPFF.

This clonotype has only a few counts. This rearrangement joins TRBV7-9 to TRBJ2-2; unclear D gene. The CDR3 length is 18 residues. V was cut by 6 bases and J by 4 bases, with 24 bases left in between. Per germline, CDR1 SEHNR and CDR2 FQNEAQ (reference sequence). Written as DNA, the CDR3 is TGTGCCAGCAGTTTACCCCCTGGGATTAGAGGATCCACCGGGGAGCTGTTTTTT. This codes for CASSLPPGIRGSTGELFF. Drawing the rest from reference TRBV7-9 and TRBJ2-2, the complete variable domain is DTGVSQNPRHKITKRGQNVTFRCDPISEHNRLYWYRQTLGQGPEFLTYFQNEAQLEKSRLLSDRFSAERPKGSFSTLEIQRTEQGDSAMYLCASSLPPGIRGSTGELFFGEGSRLTVL.

This clonotype has more than one count but fewer than ten. This chain joins TRBV6-2 or TRBV6-3 and TRBJ1-5; 7 bases are a match to TRBD1. The CDR3 covers 16 residues. CDR1 and CDR2 from the germline V gene are MNHEY and SVGEGT. V shed 5 bases and J 3 bases; nucleotides not matched to a gene: 10. This CDR3 is CASSLRGLRSNQPQHF. CDR3 sequence (DNA): TGTGCCAGCAGTCTCAGGGGGTTGCGCTCCAATCAGCCCCAGCATTTT.

The rearrangement links TRBV20-1 to TRBJ2-1; the D is unclear. V lost 3 bases to trimming and J lost 8 bases, with 11 bases between them. This CDR3 has 12 amino acids. The V gene's germline CDR1 is DFQATT and CDR2 SNEGSKA (reference sequence). The CDR3 DNA is TGCAGTGCTAGGATAGACGGTGATGAGCAGTTCTTC. Residues: CSARIDGDEQFF.

The chain recombines TRBV19 with TRBJ2-7; 7 positions match TRBD2. V lost 10 bases to trimming and J lost 3 bases; unmatched junction nucleotides: 9. The CDR3 extends over 13 amino acids. Germline V gene sequence: CDR1 LNHDA, CDR2 SQIVND (reference sequence). The CDR3 region has the DNA TGTGCCACCAATGCCGGGACTATCTACGAGCAGTACTTC. It codes for CATNAGTIYEQYF.

In its sample, this clonotype was seen a few times. The chain employs TRBV7-2 and TRBJ2-7; 13 bases match TRBD2. The CDR3 covers 18 residues. The V and J ends lost 4 bases and 0 bases, in that order; junction bases with no gene match: 9. Germline CDR1 is SGHTA and CDR2 is FQGNSA. The CDR3 DNA follows: TGTGCCAGCAGCTGGACTAGCGGGGGCAGAGCCAACTCCTACGAGCAGTACTTC. It specifies CASSWTSGGRANSYEQYF.

The chain links TRBV6-2 or TRBV6-3 to TRBJ2-5; D assignment may be TRBD1 or TRBD2 (5 bases each). CDR3 size: 12 residues. Germline-derived CDR1 and CDR2 are MNHEY and SVGEGT. V dropped 11 bases and J dropped 7 bases, with 17 bases sitting between them. The CDR3 spells CASSGTDVTQYF. The CDR3 bases are TGTGCCTCGTCGGGGACCGACGTGACCCAGTACTTC.

This clonotype was detected only a few times. V usage is TRBV4-1 and J usage is TRBJ2-1, with no clear D. Germline loops: CDR1 MGHRA, CDR2 YSYEKL. The CDR3 length is 14 residues. Trimming cost V 1 base and J 6 bases, with 10 bases left between them. CDR3 coding DNA: TGCGCCAGCAGCCAAGGATCAGCCGCCAATGAGCAGTTCTTC. Translating gives CASSQGSAANEQFF.

The table lists this clonotype with a few counts. This chain links TRBV27 with TRBJ2-7; TRBD1 matches 7 bases. This CDR3 region has 14 residues. Germline CDR1 and CDR2: MNHEY and SMNVEV (reference sequence). V lost 2 bases to trimming and J lost 4 bases; unmatched junction nucleotides: 5. CDR3 coding DNA: TGTGCCAGCAGTTTAGCGACAGGGAGTTACGAGCAGTACTTC. Translated: CASSLATGSYEQYF.

The chain employs TRBV12-3 or TRBV12-4 and TRBJ1-1; 7 nucleotides line up with TRBD1. Trimming at V came to 9 bases and at J to 1 base, leaving 8 bases not matched to a gene. The CDR3 has 14 residues. As DNA, the CDR3 is TGTGCCAGTATCCTGACAGGGAAGAACACTGAAGCTTTCTTT. Translation: CASILTGKNTEAFF.

The J gene is TRBJ2-1, the V gene TRBV27, with D possibly called TRBD1 or TRBD2 (6 bases each). The CDR3 sequence is 11 residues long. Trimming took 10 bases from V and 7 from J, leaving 11 bases between them. The germline V gene encodes CDR1 MNHEY and CDR2 SMNVEV (reference sequence). The CDR3 here is CATGGGNEQFF. The CDR3 region has the DNA TGTGCCACAGGAGGGGGGAATGAGCAGTTCTTC.